The 24 T cell receptor beta chains below were found in one sample sequenced in a study of T cell changes during pregnancy in multiple sclerosis. This table comes from immunoSEQ multiplex PCR, and its TCRdb copy is limited to in-frame clones, with some not included. This repertoire shows tens of thousands of clones, around 90% found once; its top ten account for 0.9% to 0.95%. The material sequenced was peripheral blood, taken before pregnancy. The receptors were gathered from a female donor with multiple sclerosis, enrolled in a pregnancy study.

The gene calls are TRBV29-1 and TRBJ1-5, with 8 bases aligning to TRBD1. CDR1 is SQVTM and CDR2 is ANQGSEA in the germline V gene. J was trimmed by 1 base and V by 4 bases; bases with no gene match: 0. This CDR3 is built from 13 residues. CDR3 DNA sequence: TGCAGCGTTGGGACAGGGAGCAATCAGCCCCAGCATTTT. Encoded protein: CSVGTGSNQPQHF.

The chain uses TRBV7-3 and TRBJ2-7; 7 nucleotides match TRBD2. Germline assignment: CDR1 SGHTA and CDR2 FQGTGA. The CDR3 spans 15 residues. The V and J ends lost 5 bases and 2 bases, in that order; junction bases with no gene match: 9. CDR3 sequence reads: CASSPTSSSPYEQYF. CDR3 nucleotides: TGTGCCAGCAGCCCGACTAGCTCCTCCCCCTACGAGCAGTACTTC. The entire variable domain, with the rest obtained from reference TRBV7-3 and TRBJ2-7, is as follows: GAGVSQTPSNKVTEKGKYVELRCDPISGHTALYWYRQSLGQGPEFLIYFQGTGAADDSGLPNDRFFAVRPEGSVSTLKIQRTERGDSAVYLCASSPTSSSPYEQYFGPGTRLTVT.

This clone was seen more than once but under ten times. The chain employs TRBV9 and TRBJ1-2; D not resolved. Per the germline V gene, CDR1 is SGDLS and CDR2 is YYNGEE. V dropped 4 bases and J dropped 6 bases, with 10 bases sitting between them. CDR3 size: 12 residues. The CDR3: CASSIPGDGYTF. The DNA for the CDR3 is TGTGCCAGCAGCATCCCCGGGGATGGCTACACCTTC.

This sequence joins TRBV14 and TRBJ2-1; TRBD1 matches at 9 bases. The CDR3 is 12 amino acids. Germline V gene sequence: CDR1 SGHDN, CDR2 FVKESK. Germline trimming cut 5 bases from V and 16 bases from J; bases unmatched to any gene: 9. The CDR3 DNA sequence: TGTGCCAGCAGCAAAGGGGACAGGGCAAGCTTCTTC. It is translated as CASSKGDRASFF.

The V call is TRBV5-1, the J call TRBJ1-1, with 11 bases identical to TRBD1. The germline gives CDR1 SGHRS, CDR2 YFSETQ. CDR3 length: 14 amino acids. V lost 3 bases to trimming and J lost 3 bases; unmatched junction nucleotides: 1. The CDR3 nucleotides are TGCGCCAGCAGCTCGGGACAGGGGGACACTGAAGCTTTCTTT. Protein product: CASSSGQGDTEAFF.

The J gene is TRBJ2-7, the V gene TRBV7-2, with 7 bases identical to TRBD2. Trimming took 5 bases from V and 0 from J; bases not matched to a gene: 10. The CDR3 runs 16 residues. Germline values: CDR1 SGHTA, CDR2 FQGNSA. CDR3 loop: CASSPPGGRSSYEQYF. The CDR3 DNA reads TGTGCCAGCAGCCCCCCGGGGGGACGTAGCTCCTACGAGCAGTACTTC.

A few counts support this clone. The CDR3 bases are TGCGCCAGCAGCTCTGCCCAGGTCCCCGCTGAAGCTTTCTTT. Translation: CASSSAQVPAEAFF. This rearrangement joins TRBV5-1 to TRBJ1-1; D is unclear. The CDR3 contains 14 residues. The V gene lost 3 bases and the J gene lost 6 bases, with 15 bases spanning the gap. The germline V gene encodes CDR1 SGHRS and CDR2 YFSETQ. The variable domain in full, with the rest retrieved from reference TRBV5-1 and TRBJ1-1, is KAGVTQTPRYLIKTRGQQVTLSCSPISGHRSVSWYQQTPGQGLQFLFEYFSETQRNKGNFPGRFSGRQFSNSRSEMNVSTLELGDSALYLCASSSAQVPAEAFFGQGTRLTVV.

This chain links TRBV6-1 with TRBJ2-7, with D maybe TRBD1 (5 bases). CDR1 is MNHNS, CDR2 SASEGT, per germline. The CDR3 extends over 14 amino acids. The V gene lost 1 base and the J gene lost 2 bases, with 9 bases spanning the gap. CDR3 sequence: CASSEEATAYEQYF. CDR3 in DNA: TGTGCCAGCAGTGAAGAGGCGACAGCCTACGAGCAGTACTTC.

V usage is TRBV6-6 and J usage is TRBJ2-1; D remains unclear. The V end lost 0 bases, the J end lost 3 bases, and 9 bases lay between the germline ends. The germline V gene encodes CDR1 MNHNY and CDR2 SVGAGI (reference sequence). This CDR3 is built from 15 residues. CDR3 in DNA: TGTGCCAGCAGTTACTCCAACTCCCTCTACAATGAGCAGTTCTTC. Its translation is CASSYSNSLYNEQFF.

This chain uses TRBV5-4 with TRBJ2-3, with 10 bases matching TRBD2. The V segment lost 2 bases and the J segment 3 bases; nucleotides outside the gene matches: 9. Germline CDR1 is SGHNT and CDR2 is YYREEE (reference sequence). This CDR3 has 17 amino acids. The CDR3: CASSFGAGGFATDTQYF. The CDR3 DNA is TGTGCCAGCAGCTTTGGAGCGGGGGGGTTCGCGACAGATACGCAGTATTTT.

This clone was picked up a small number of times. The genes are TRBV6-5 and TRBJ1-2; a possible D gene is TRBD1 (6 bases). V was clipped by 5 bases and J by 2 bases, with 12 bases between them. This CDR3 contains 14 residues. The germline CDR1 and CDR2 sequences are MNHEY and SVGAGI. The CDR3 DNA sequence: TGTGCCAGCAGTCCTAGGACAGCAAACTATGGCTACACCTTC. Amino acid sequence: CASSPRTANYGYTF.

The chain recombines TRBV6-1 with TRBJ2-3; 9 nucleotides agree with TRBD2. This CDR3 has 15 residues. CDR1 MNHNS and CDR2 SASEGT come from the germline V gene. V lost 0 bases and J lost 5; bases outside the gene matches: 3. The CDR3 protein is CASSEALAGVDTQYF. The DNA of the CDR3 is TGTGCCAGCAGTGAAGCATTAGCGGGGGTAGATACGCAGTATTTT.

The chain has TRBV2 and TRBJ1-4, with TRBD1 matching over 8 bases. The germline gives CDR1 SNHLY, CDR2 FYNNEI. This CDR3 spans 13 amino acids. V dropped 10 bases and J dropped 8; count of bases not matched to a gene: 9. The CDR3 nucleotides are TGTGCCACCTCGGACAGGGTTGTCGAAAAACTGTTTTTT. Protein sequence: CATSDRVVEKLFF.

The chain couples TRBV27 to TRBJ2-6, with 7 bases matching TRBD1. The germline CDR1 and CDR2 sequences are MNHEY and SMNVEV (reference sequence). With V trimmed by 6 bases and J by 2 bases, 7 bases remained unmatched. This CDR3 contains 16 residues. CDR3 loop: CASRRLTGAGANVLTF. The CDR3 nucleotides are TGTGCCAGCAGGAGACTCACAGGGGCTGGGGCCAACGTCCTGACTTTC.

This rearrangement joins TRBV12-5 to TRBJ2-1; D is possibly TRBD2 (6 bases). CDR1 and CDR2 (germline): LGHNT, FRNRAP. This CDR3 contains 17 residues. V lost 0 bases to trimming and J lost 0 bases, with 12 bases between them. In nucleotides, the CDR3 is TGTGCTAGTGGTTTGGTACGGGGGTCGAGCTCCTACAATGAGCAGTTCTTC. Its protein product is CASGLVRGSSSYNEQFF. Using reference TRBV12-5 and TRBJ2-1 for the parts outside the CDR3, the full variable domain is DARVTQTPRHKVTEMGQEVTMRCQPILGHNTVFWYRQTMMQGLELLAYFRNRAPLDDSGMPKDRFSAEMPDATLATLKIQPSEPRDSAVYFCASGLVRGSSSYNEQFFGPGTRLTVL.

The rearrangement links TRBV7-3 to TRBJ2-3, with D perhaps TRBD2 (6 bases). CDR3 length: 13 amino acids. In germline, CDR1 is SGHTA, CDR2 FQGTGA. The V gene lost 4 bases and the J gene lost 7 bases, with 12 bases spanning the gap. The CDR3 DNA follows: TGTGCCAGCAGCTCTGGGACTCGGAATACGCAGTATTTT. Amino acids: CASSSGTRNTQYF.

The rearrangement joins TRBV12-5 to TRBJ2-7, with 12 positions matching TRBD2. Unmatched junction bases numbered 7, after V lost 5 bases and J lost 2 bases. This CDR3 has 16 residues. CDR1 is LGHNT and CDR2 is FRNRAP in the germline V gene. CDR3 nucleotides: TGTGCTAGTGGTCCGGACGGACTAGCGGGGACCTACGAGCAGTACTTC. It encodes CASGPDGLAGTYEQYF.

The gene calls are TRBV12-1 and TRBJ1-5; the D segment call TRBD1 is taken from the table without a DNA check. TRBV12-1 is a listed pseudogene. The CDR3 runs 18 residues. The CDR3 nucleotides read TGTGCCAGCAGCCCCCGGGACAGGGGGGGCTTTAGCAATCAGCCCCAGCATTTT. This gives the protein CASSPRDRGGFSNQPQHF.

The CDR3 here is CASSTDEGLRSPLHF. The CDR3 region has the DNA TGTGCCAGCAGCACCGATGAGGGTTTAAGATCACCCCTCCACTTT. This rearrangement joins TRBV5-4 to TRBJ1-6, with D unclear. Germline CDR1 reads SGHNT; CDR2 reads YYREEE (reference sequence). The CDR3 loop spans 15 amino acids. The V gene lost 4 bases and the J gene lost 10 bases, with 18 bases spanning the gap.

The chain combines TRBV27 with TRBJ2-3, with TRBD2 matching 7 bases. The CDR3 runs to 16 residues. Germline CDR1 MNHEY, CDR2 SMNVEV (reference sequence). J gave up 5 bases and V 8 bases, and 16 bases lay outside the gene matches. The CDR3 sequence is CASGHKGLSQRDTQYF. In DNA, the CDR3 is TGTGCCAGCGGCCATAAGGGACTATCCCAAAGAGATACGCAGTATTTT.

The chain is built from TRBV9 and TRBJ2-7; 9 bases line up with TRBD2. J gave up 5 bases and V 4 bases, and 7 bases lay outside the gene matches. Per germline, CDR1 SGDLS and CDR2 YYNGEE. CDR3 length: 14 residues. CDR3 sequence (DNA): TGTGCCAGCAGCTCCCCCCTAGCGGGGAACGAGCAGTACTTC. It specifies CASSSPLAGNEQYF. The entire variable domain, with the rest obtained from reference TRBV9 and TRBJ2-7, is as follows: DSGVTQTPKHLITATGQRVTLRCSPRSGDLSVYWYQQSLDQGLQFLIQYYNGEERAKGNILERFSAQQFPDLHSELNLSSLELGDSALYFCASSSPLAGNEQYFGPGTRLTVT.

This rearrangement joins TRBV13 to TRBJ1-2; 7 bases align to TRBD1. CDR1 is PRHDT, CDR2 FYEKMQ, per germline (reference sequence). J lost 7 bases, V lost 7 bases, and 12 bases had no gene match. This CDR3 spans 14 amino acids. This chain's CDR3 is CASNYRGRAGGYTF. In DNA form, the CDR3 reads TGTGCCAGCAACTACAGGGGAAGAGCCGGTGGCTACACCTTC.

The V call is TRBV14, the J call TRBJ1-6, with D uncertain. The CDR3 consists of 15 residues. Germline V CDR1 and CDR2: SGHDN, FVKESK. V dropped 0 bases and J dropped 11 bases, with 14 bases sitting between them. CDR3: CASSQDLGGKAPLHF. The CDR3 region has the DNA TGTGCCAGCAGCCAAGATCTTGGAGGGAAGGCACCCCTCCACTTT.

The V and J genes are TRBV5-1 and TRBJ2-7, with 10 positions matching TRBD2. Germline V gene sequence: CDR1 SGHRS, CDR2 YFSETQ. The CDR3 is 15 residues long. Germline trimming cut 3 bases from V and 2 bases from J; bases unmatched to any gene: 5. CDR3 sequence: CASSSRTSGTYEQYF. CDR3 bases: TGCGCCAGCAGCTCCAGGACTAGCGGAACCTACGAGCAGTACTTC.